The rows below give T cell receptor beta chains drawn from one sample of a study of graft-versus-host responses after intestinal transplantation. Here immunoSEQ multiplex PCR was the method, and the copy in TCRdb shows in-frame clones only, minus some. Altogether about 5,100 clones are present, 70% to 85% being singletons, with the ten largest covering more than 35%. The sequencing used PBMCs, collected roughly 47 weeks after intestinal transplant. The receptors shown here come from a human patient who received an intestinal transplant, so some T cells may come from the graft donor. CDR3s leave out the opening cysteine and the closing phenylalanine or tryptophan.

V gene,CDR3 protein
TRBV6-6,ATVWGNGYT
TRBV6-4,ASRHLAGATGELF
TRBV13,ASSSLRDRGIWGTDTQY
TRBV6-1,ASSLTTGVNQPQH
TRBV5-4,ASSFTQGSNQPQH
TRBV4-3,ASSRVPGLAGGTGELF
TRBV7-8,ASSLGRTIQGYEQY
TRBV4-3,ASSQVIGHLQTQY
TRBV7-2,ASGPGDGANVLT
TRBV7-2,ASSQSTWGSYPYEQY
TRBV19,ASSITPGGGNEQF
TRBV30,AWSRPGQSNTEAF
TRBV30,ACQGGQLEAF
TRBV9,ASSEGGANEKLF
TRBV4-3,ASSQEAGGSYNEQF
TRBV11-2,ASSLGTGGQY
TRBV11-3,ASSSPRTSGGATDTQY
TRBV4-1,ASSQGLRGYEQY
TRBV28,ASCQGPSGDYEQY
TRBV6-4,ASSDRSNQPQH
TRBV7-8,ASSLLGFGPANEKLF
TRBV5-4,ASSQGTGGSTDTQY
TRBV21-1,ASSFIVGYTFSETQY
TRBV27,ASSLSPGQVNTEAF
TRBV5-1,ASSWDRQGDTQY